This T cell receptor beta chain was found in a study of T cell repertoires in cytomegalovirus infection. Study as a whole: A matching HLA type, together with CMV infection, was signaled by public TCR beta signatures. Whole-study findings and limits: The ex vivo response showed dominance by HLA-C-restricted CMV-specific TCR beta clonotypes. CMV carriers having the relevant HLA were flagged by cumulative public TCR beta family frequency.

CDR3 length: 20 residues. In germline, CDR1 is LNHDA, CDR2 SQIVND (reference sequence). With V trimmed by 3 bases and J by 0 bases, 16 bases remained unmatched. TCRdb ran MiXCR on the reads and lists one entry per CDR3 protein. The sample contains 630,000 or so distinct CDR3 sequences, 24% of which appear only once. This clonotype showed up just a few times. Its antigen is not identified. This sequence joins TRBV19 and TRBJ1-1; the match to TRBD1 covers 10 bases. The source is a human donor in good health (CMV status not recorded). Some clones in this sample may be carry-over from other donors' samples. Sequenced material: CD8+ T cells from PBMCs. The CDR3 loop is CASSIFRPGQGHWMNTEAFF. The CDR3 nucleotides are TGTGCCAGTAGTATTTTTCGACCGGGACAGGGGCATTGGATGAACACTGAAGCTTTCTTT.